The 30 T cell receptor beta chains presented below share a single source sample, sequenced in a study of T cell clonotyping in hematopoietic cell transplantation. Libraries were prepared by immunoSEQ multiplex PCR; TCRdb keeps only in-frame clonotypes and omits some of them. The table includes more than 3,500 clones, about three quarters detected once. The material sequenced was PBMCs, taken 100 days after allogeneic stem cell transplant. Receptor source: a male patient between 60 and 69 years old who had an allogeneic stem cell transplant, so the T cells may come from the graft donor. Some clones in this sample may be carry-over from other donors' samples.

The chain is built from TRBV9 and TRBJ1-2; possibly TRBD1 for D (6 bases). Trimming removed 4 bases at V and 0 bases at J, with 13 bases between. The length of the CDR3 is 15 residues. The germline gives CDR1 SGDLS, CDR2 YYNGEE. CDR3 sequence: CASSTPGQANYGYTF. The DNA for the CDR3 is TGTGCCAGCAGCACACCGGGACAAGCTAACTATGGCTACACCTTC.

Here the CDR3 reads CASSLAGGGNEQFF. The CDR3 DNA reads TGTGCCAGCAGTTTAGCGGGGGGCGGGAATGAGCAGTTCTTC. The chain couples TRBV27 to TRBJ2-1, with 8 bases matching TRBD2. CDR1 and CDR2 from the germline V gene are MNHEY and SMNVEV (reference sequence). There are 14 residues in the CDR3. After removal of 2 bases from V and 7 bases from J, the junction contained 4 bases not matched to a gene.

The V gene is TRBV2, the J gene TRBJ1-5, with a tentative D call TRBD1 (5 bases). With 4 bases removed from V and 2 bases from J, the gap between germline ends came to 12 bases. Germline V gives CDR1 SNHLY, CDR2 FYNNEI. The CDR3 is made up of 15 amino acids. The CDR3 sequence is CASSGRGGGNQPQHF. CDR3 bases: TGTGCCAGCAGTGGCCGGGGAGGGGGCAATCAGCCCCAGCATTTT.

CDR3 loop: CASSLGFGPAGELFF. The CDR3 nucleotides are TGTGCCAGCAGCTTAGGGTTTGGGCCGGCCGGGGAGCTGTTTTTT. The V and J genes are TRBV7-2 and TRBJ2-2; D remains unclear. CDR1 and CDR2 (germline): SGHTA, FQGNSA. CDR3 length: 15 amino acids. The V end lost 1 base, the J end lost 6 bases, and 12 bases lay between the germline ends.

V and J are TRBV2 and TRBJ1-1; 7 positions match TRBD1. The CDR3 is 13 residues long. Trimming took 8 bases from V and 2 from J; bases not matched to a gene: 5. Germline V gene lookup returns CDR1 SNHLY and CDR2 FYNNEI. In nucleotides, the CDR3 is TGTGCCAGCGTAGGACAGGCAAACACTGAAGCTTTCTTT. It translates to CASVGQANTEAFF.

The genes are TRBV19 and TRBJ1-2, with D perhaps TRBD1 (6 bases). CDR3 length equals 15 residues. The V end lost 4 bases, the J end lost 1 base, and 13 bases lay between the germline ends. The germline V gene encodes CDR1 LNHDA and CDR2 SQIVND (reference sequence). Here the CDR3 DNA reads TGTGCCAGTAGTACCCGGACAGCCCTTAACTATGGCTACACCTTC. Translation gives CASSTRTALNYGYTF. Together with reference TRBV19 and TRBJ1-2, the CDR3 gives the full variable domain: DGGITQSPKYLFRKEGQNVTLSCEQNLNHDAMYWYRQDPGQGLRLIYYSQIVNDFQKGDIAEGYSVSREKKESFPLTVTSAQKNPTAFYLCASSTRTALNYGYTFGSGTRLTVV.

The chain is built from TRBV7-3 and TRBJ2-7, with 9 bases aligning to TRBD1. The V gene's germline CDR1 is SGHTA and CDR2 FQGTGA. With 3 bases clipped from V and 1 base from J, the junction kept 10 bases outside the gene matches. The CDR3 sequence is 17 residues long. The CDR3 sequence: CASSLAPVGTGSYEQYF. Written as DNA, the CDR3 is TGTGCCAGCAGCTTGGCACCGGTCGGGACAGGGTCCTACGAGCAGTACTTC.

The chain recombines TRBV30 with TRBJ2-2; no reliable D call. Germline V lookup: CDR1 GTSNPN, CDR2 SVGIG (reference sequence). The V and J ends lost 2 bases and 6 bases respectively, with 10 bases between them. CDR3 length equals 13 residues. The CDR3 spells CAWSRYTPGELFF. CDR3 nucleotides: TGTGCCTGGAGTCGCTATACACCCGGGGAGCTGTTTTTT.

The J gene is TRBJ1-1, the V gene TRBV7-2; unclear D gene. Per germline, CDR1 SGHTA and CDR2 FQGNSA. Trimming shortened V by 3 bases and J by 4 bases, and 12 bases separated the two germline ends. CDR3 size: 14 residues. The CDR3 nucleotides are TGTGCCAGCAGCTTCTTACGCGGGAGCACTGAAGCTTTCTTT. Translated, it gives CASSFLRGSTEAFF.

The CDR3 DNA is TGTGCCTGGAGCCTTGACGGGACCACTGAAGCTTTCTTT. Protein: CAWSLDGTTEAFF. The chain recombines TRBV30 with TRBJ1-1; possible D gene TRBD1, 5 bases. CDR3 length equals 13 residues. Deletions cut 3 bases from V and 4 bases from J, with 12 bases between. Germline assignment: CDR1 GTSNPN and CDR2 SVGIG (reference sequence).

This clone was found once. V is TRBV7-2 and J is TRBJ2-7, with unresolved D. The V end lost 7 bases, the J end lost 2 bases, and 15 bases lay between the germline ends. CDR1 is SGHTA, CDR2 FQGNSA, per germline. This CDR3 has 14 residues. For the CDR3, the DNA is TGTGCCAGCACCTCGTTAAGAGGAACCTACGAGCAGTACTTC. It yields the protein CASTSLRGTYEQYF. Variable domain in full (rest from reference TRBV7-2 and TRBJ2-7): GAGVSQSPSNKVTEKGKDVELRCDPISGHTALYWYRQSLGQGLEFLIYFQGNSAPDKSGLPSDRFSAERTGGSVSTLTIQRTQQEDSAVYLCASTSLRGTYEQYFGPGTRLTVT.

The V gene is TRBV5-6, the J gene TRBJ2-5; 10 bases match TRBD1. Germline V gene lookup returns CDR1 SGHDT and CDR2 YYEEEE. The ends lost 4 bases at V and 5 bases at J; junction bases unmatched: 8. CDR3 length: 15 amino acids. CDR3 nucleotides: TGTGCCAGCAGCGGGGGGGGGACAGGGGTGGAGACCCAGTACTTC. Translated, it gives CASSGGGTGVETQYF.

This sequence joins TRBV6-6 and TRBJ1-1, with 7 nucleotides matching TRBD1. V gave up 7 bases and J gave up 0 bases; unmatched junction bases: 5. The germline CDR1 and CDR2 sequences are MNHNY and SVGAGI (reference sequence). The CDR3 is made up of 14 amino acids. CDR3: CASTPTGLNTEAFF. CDR3 nucleotide sequence: TGTGCCAGCACCCCGACAGGGTTGAACACTGAAGCTTTCTTT.

The chain has TRBV29-1 and TRBJ2-7; perhaps TRBD2 as D (5 bases). This CDR3 has 15 amino acids. Deletions cut 7 bases from V and 2 bases from J, with 21 bases between. The germline gives CDR1 SQVTM, CDR2 ANQGSEA. The CDR3 DNA reads TGCAGCGCGGACTCCGGGGAGACGAACCCCTACGAGCAGTACTTC. It specifies CSADSGETNPYEQYF.

This clone was detected a few times. This chain links TRBV29-1 with TRBJ1-1; D unclear. V was clipped by 7 bases and J by 7 bases, with 16 bases between them. The CDR3 has 12 amino acids. Germline CDR1 is SQVTM and CDR2 is ANQGSEA. CDR3 sequence (DNA): TGCAGCGCTACAGCCGGGCCCAGTGAAGCTTTCTTT. It specifies CSATAGPSEAFF.

The chain has TRBV14 and TRBJ1-6, with a tentative D call TRBD1 (5 bases). Germline loops: CDR1 SGHDN, CDR2 FVKESK. V was clipped by 8 bases and J by 2 bases, with 13 bases between them. CDR3 length: 15 amino acids. The CDR3 nucleotides are TGTGCCAGCTCCAGAAGGGACGCCTATAATTCACCCCTCCACTTT. The encoded protein is CASSRRDAYNSPLHF. Full variable domain (rest looked up from reference TRBV14 and TRBJ1-6): EAGVTQFPSHSVIEKGQTVTLRCDPISGHDNLYWYRRVMGKEIKFLLHFVKESKQDESGMPNNRFLAERTGGTYSTLKVQPAELEDSGVYFCASSRRDAYNSPLHFGNGTRLTVT.

The rearrangement joins TRBV6-1 to TRBJ2-3; a weak D match, TRBD1 (6 bases). Trimming shortened V by 9 bases and J by 4 bases, and 11 bases separated the two germline ends. CDR3 size: 12 residues. Germline assignment: CDR1 MNHNS and CDR2 SASEGT. The DNA of the CDR3 is TGTGCCAGTTGGACAGTTTCAGATACGCAGTATTTT. Residues: CASWTVSDTQYF.

CDR3 sequence reads: CASSYFGGQETQYF. The CDR3 DNA is TGTGCCAGCAGTTACTTTGGGGGCCAAGAGACCCAGTACTTC. The chain links TRBV6-5 to TRBJ2-5, with D perhaps assigned TRBD1 or TRBD2 (5 bases each). Germline V gene lookup returns CDR1 MNHEY and CDR2 SVGAGI. There are 14 residues in the CDR3. V was trimmed by 1 base and J by 1 base, leaving 7 bases between them.

The chain recombines TRBV7-2 with TRBJ2-1; D is ambiguous. V shed 1 base and J shed 5 bases, with 3 bases lying between them. CDR3 length: 12 amino acids. Per the germline V gene, CDR1 is SGHTA and CDR2 is FQGNSA. DNA for the CDR3: TGTGCCAGCAGCTTAGACAACAATGAGCAGTTCTTC. Its translation: CASSLDNNEQFF.

The genes are TRBV6-6 and TRBJ2-7; possibly TRBD1 for D (6 bases). The CDR3 covers 13 residues. Germline CDR1 reads MNHNY; CDR2 reads SVGAGI (reference sequence). The V gene lost 6 bases and the J gene lost 2 bases, with 11 bases spanning the gap. The CDR3 reads CASRPGQTYEQYF. In DNA, the CDR3 is TGTGCCAGCAGACCAGGACAGACCTACGAGCAGTACTTC.

This chain connects TRBV5-8 to TRBJ2-7; unclear D gene. V dropped 4 bases and J dropped 7 bases, with 18 bases sitting between them. CDR3 size: 14 residues. Per germline, CDR1 SGHTS and CDR2 YDEGEE. The CDR3 bases are TGTGCCAGCAGCGCGGACCGAGAGCTCGGGGAGCAGTACTTC. The encoded protein is CASSADRELGEQYF.

The V call is TRBV6-5, the J call TRBJ2-3; 11 bases match TRBD1. Trimming at V came to 8 bases and at J to 1 base, leaving 5 bases not matched to a gene. Germline CDR1 reads MNHEY; CDR2 reads SVGAGI. This CDR3 is 15 amino acids long. CDR3 sequence (DNA): TGTGCCAGCCGGGCGGGACAGGGGGGCACAGATACGCAGTATTTT. It translates to CASRAGQGGTDTQYF.

This clone is a singleton in its sample. The rearrangement joins TRBV5-1 to TRBJ1-4; D gene ambiguous. The V and J ends lost 3 bases and 8 bases respectively, with 14 bases between them. CDR3 size: 14 residues. Germline V gives CDR1 SGHRS, CDR2 YFSETQ. CDR3 nucleotides: TGCGCCAGCAGCTCTGGTTTTGGCCAAGAAAAACTGTTTTTT. This sequence encodes CASSSGFGQEKLFF.

The chain joins TRBV6-1 to TRBJ2-7; D unclear. The CDR3 runs 14 residues. Deletions cut 7 bases from V and 0 bases from J, with 13 bases between. The V gene's germline CDR1 is MNHNS and CDR2 SASEGT. The CDR3 nucleotides are TGTGCCAGCACGGTGAGCCAGATCTCCTACGAGCAGTACTTC. This codes for CASTVSQISYEQYF.

The chain carries TRBV28 and TRBJ2-7; D is perhaps TRBD2 (6 bases). CDR3 length equals 14 residues. Trimming pared 3 bases from V and 3 bases from J, leaving 12 bases between. Germline V gene lookup returns CDR1 MDHEN and CDR2 SYDVKM. The CDR3 nucleotides are TGTGCCAGCAGTTTTGGAGGGGACCACTACGAGCAGTACTTC. Its protein product is CASSFGGDHYEQYF.

The gene calls are TRBV30 and TRBJ1-5; D uncertain. V lost 5 bases and J 0 bases, leaving 11 bases between the germline ends. There are 14 residues in the CDR3. Germline lookup yields CDR1 GTSNPN and CDR2 SVGIG (reference sequence). The CDR3 DNA sequence: TGTGCCTGGGGAGGAAGATTTAGCAATCAGCCCCAGCATTTT. The encoded protein is CAWGGRFSNQPQHF.

V gene TRBV4-2 combines with J gene TRBJ1-2; no firm D call. In germline, CDR1 is LGHNA, CDR2 YNFKEQ. The CDR3 spans 14 residues. The V end was cut by 0 bases, the J end by 8 bases, with 13 bases between. CDR3 amino acids: CASSQDLATGGYTF. The CDR3 nucleotides read TGTGCCAGCAGCCAAGATTTGGCGACGGGCGGCTACACCTTC.

This clone was detected a few times. The J gene is TRBJ1-2, the V gene TRBV10-2, with 9 nucleotides matching TRBD1. The CDR3 contains 14 residues. Germline V gives CDR1 WSHSY, CDR2 SAAADI. J gave up 7 bases and V 7 bases, and 10 bases lay outside the gene matches. The CDR3 sequence is CASMGTGLYGGYTF. CDR3 DNA sequence: TGCGCCAGCATGGGGACAGGGCTCTATGGTGGCTACACCTTC.

This clone has a handful of counts. V is TRBV4-1 and J is TRBJ1-2, with D unclear. Germline values: CDR1 MGHRA, CDR2 YSYEKL. V was cut by 0 bases and J by 8 bases, with 7 bases left in between. The CDR3 runs to 12 residues. CDR3 sequence (DNA): TGCGCCAGCAGCCAAGAGGGGATGGGCTACACCTTC. It yields the protein CASSQEGMGYTF.

This clone was detected once. The chain couples TRBV29-1 to TRBJ2-7; TRBD2 might be the D (6 bases). With 5 bases removed from V and 6 bases from J, the gap between germline ends came to 23 bases. CDR3 length: 15 amino acids. Germline V gene data show CDR1 as SQVTM and CDR2 as ANQGSEA. For the CDR3, the DNA is TGCAGCGTTCTGGGGGGAAAGGGGACCGCCGGCGAGCAGTACTTC. It encodes CSVLGGKGTAGEQYF.